This T cell receptor beta chain was identified in a study of shared clonotypes between healthy human individuals. Study outcomes and limitations: Unshared clonotypes carried lower generation probabilities than those common to all four donors.

Remarks on this clone: Its antigen is not known.

The CDR3 sequence is 17 residues long. Per the germline V gene, CDR1 is MGHRA and CDR2 is YSYEKL. The V end lost 0 bases, the J end lost 2 bases, and 13 bases lay between the germline ends. Assay used: immunoSEQ multiplex PCR; TCRdb lists only in-frame clones, some missing. The table records roughly 1.5 million clones, approximately 98% of them present only once. The sample taken for sequencing was naive CD4+ T cells sorted from blood. Subset given: CD45RA+ positively selected. The rearrangement joins TRBV4-1 to TRBJ2-2; a weak D match, TRBD1 (5 bases). The receptor was isolated from a man aged 25-40 years in good health. CDR3 coding DNA: TGCGCCAGCAGCCAAGATCAGGGATCTTCTAACACCGGGGAGCTGTTTTTT. Its protein is CASSQDQGSSNTGELFF.